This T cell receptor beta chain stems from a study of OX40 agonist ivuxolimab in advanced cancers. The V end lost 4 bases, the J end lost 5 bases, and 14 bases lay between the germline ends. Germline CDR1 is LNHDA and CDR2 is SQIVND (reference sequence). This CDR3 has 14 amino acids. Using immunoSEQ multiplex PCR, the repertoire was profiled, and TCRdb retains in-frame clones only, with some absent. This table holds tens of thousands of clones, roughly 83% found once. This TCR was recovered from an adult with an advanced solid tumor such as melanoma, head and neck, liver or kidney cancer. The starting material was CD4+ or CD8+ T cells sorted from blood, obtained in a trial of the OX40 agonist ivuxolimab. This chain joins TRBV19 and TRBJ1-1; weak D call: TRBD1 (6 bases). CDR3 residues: CASSTDQGRTEAFF. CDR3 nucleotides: TGTGCCAGTAGTACTGACCAGGGGAGGACTGAAGCTTTCTTT. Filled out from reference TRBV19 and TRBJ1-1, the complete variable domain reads DGGITQSPKYLFRKEGQNVTLSCEQNLNHDAMYWYRQDPGQGLRLIYYSQIVNDFQKGDIAEGYSVSREKKESFPLTVTSAQKNPTAFYLCASSTDQGRTEAFFGQGTRLTVV.